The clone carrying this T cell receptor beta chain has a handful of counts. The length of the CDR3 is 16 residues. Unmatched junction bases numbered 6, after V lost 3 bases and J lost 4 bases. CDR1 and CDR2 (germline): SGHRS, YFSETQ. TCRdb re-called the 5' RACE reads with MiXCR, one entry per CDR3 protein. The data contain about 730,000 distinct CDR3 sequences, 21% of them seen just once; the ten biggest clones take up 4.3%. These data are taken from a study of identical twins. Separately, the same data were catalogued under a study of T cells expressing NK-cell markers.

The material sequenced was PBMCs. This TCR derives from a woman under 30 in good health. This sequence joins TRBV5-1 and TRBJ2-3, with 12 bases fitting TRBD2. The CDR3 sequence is CASSWTSGVSPDTQYF. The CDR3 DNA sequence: TGCGCCAGCAGCTGGACTAGCGGGGTTAGCCCAGATACGCAGTATTTT.